These 27 T cell receptor beta chains came from one sample sequenced in a study of CD8 T cells in ankylosing spondylitis. These receptors have no known antigen. MiXCR, applied by TCRdb to the 5' RACE reads, yields one record per CDR3 protein. The sample yields some 840,000 distinct CDR3 sequences, over 9.5% seen once. Findings and caveats of the study: Several highly homologous variants made up a TCR beta motif, and this motif appeared characteristic of ankylosing spondylitis blood.

The sequencing sample was made of blood, either unsorted or a sorted T cell fraction (not recorded which). The receptors here all came from a male donor with ankylosing spondylitis.

This clonotype was found many times. This chain connects TRBV24-1 to TRBJ1-1, with TRBD1 as a possible D gene (5 bases). Looked up from germline, CDR1 is KGHDR and CDR2 is SFDVKD. Trimming took off 2 bases at V and 6 bases at J, with 12 bases between the two ends. The CDR3 runs to 14 residues. The CDR3 sequence: CATSDSRLGAEAFF. CDR3 DNA sequence: TGTGCCACCAGTGATTCCAGGTTAGGGGCTGAAGCTTTCTTT.

This clonotype was counted between two and nine times. The V gene is TRBV18, the J gene TRBJ2-1; 8 bases are a match to TRBD1. V was clipped by 5 bases and J by 7 bases; unmatched bases: 10. Per germline, CDR1 KGHSH and CDR2 LQKENI. This CDR3 region has 15 residues. The CDR3 region has the DNA TGTGCCAGCTCATCCTCCCGGGACAGGATAAATGAGCAGTTCTTC. Translating it yields CASSSSRDRINEQFF. The full variable domain, in which reference TRBV18 and TRBJ2-1 provide the parts outside the CDR3, is NAGVMQNPRHLVRRRGQEARLRCSPMKGHSHVYWYRQLPEEGLKFMVYLQKENIIDESGMPKERFSAEFPKEGPSILRIQQVVRGDSAAYFCASSSSRDRINEQFFGPGTRLTVL.

J is TRBJ2-5 and V is TRBV5-1, with 7 bases matching TRBD2. Unmatched junction bases numbered 13, after V lost 0 bases and J lost 2 bases. Germline V CDR1 and CDR2: SGHRS, YFSETQ. The CDR3 is made up of 18 amino acids. CDR3 protein: CASSLEGKAGIPQETQYF. Written as DNA, the CDR3 is TGCGCCAGCAGCTTGGAGGGGAAAGCGGGAATTCCTCAAGAGACCCAGTACTTC. Based on the CDR3 plus reference TRBV5-1 and TRBJ2-5, the full variable domain is KAGVTQTPRYLIKTRGQQVTLSCSPISGHRSVSWYQQTPGQGLQFLFEYFSETQRNKGNFPGRFSGRQFSNSRSEMNVSTLELGDSALYLCASSLEGKAGIPQETQYFGPGTRLLVL.

This clonotype has more than one count but fewer than ten. The J gene is TRBJ2-5, the V gene TRBV20-1, with 10 bases matching TRBD1. The CDR3 extends over 14 amino acids. Trimming at V came to 5 bases and at J to 5 bases, leaving 8 bases not matched to a gene. The germline V gene has CDR1 DFQATT and CDR2 SNEGSKA (reference sequence). The CDR3 loop reads CSAETGGSPETQYF. DNA of the CDR3: TGCAGTGCTGAGACAGGGGGCTCCCCGGAGACCCAGTACTTC.

This clonotype was found a few times. The V gene is TRBV5-1, the J gene TRBJ2-7, with D hard to call. Trimming took off 6 bases at V and 0 bases at J, with 16 bases between the two ends. The germline V gene has CDR1 SGHRS and CDR2 YFSETQ. The CDR3 is 15 residues long. The CDR3 protein is CASIGPKAYSYEQYF. The CDR3 coding sequence is TGCGCCAGCATCGGCCCAAAGGCCTACTCCTACGAGCAGTACTTC.

A remark on this clonotype: This may stem from a read error, because a much larger clone lies one nucleotide away. V and J are TRBV7-2 and TRBJ1-5, with D unresolved. This CDR3 is built from 12 residues. V lost 5 bases and J 3 bases, leaving 5 bases between the germline ends. Germline assignment: CDR1 SGHTA and CDR2 FQGNSA. The CDR3 bases are TGTGCCAGCAGCGAGGTCAATCAGCCCCAGCATTTT. This gives the protein CASSEVNQPQHF.

This clonotype has at least ten counts. The chain couples TRBV20-1 to TRBJ1-2; D gene ambiguous. The CDR3 covers 12 residues. The V and J ends lost 7 bases and 1 base respectively, with 10 bases between them. The V gene's germline CDR1 is DFQATT and CDR2 SNEGSKA (reference sequence). This chain's CDR3 is CSGIRRNYGYTF. The CDR3 DNA reads TGCAGTGGTATACGGCGTAACTATGGCTACACCTTC.

There are many counts of this clonotype. The gene calls are TRBV6-2 or TRBV6-3 and TRBJ2-5; D is unclear. V was shortened by 0 bases and J by 5 bases, with 16 bases between the two germline ends. Germline assignment: CDR1 MNHEY and CDR2 SVGEGT. The CDR3 sequence is 16 residues long. CDR3 protein: CASSYSSVSYAETQYF. The CDR3 coding sequence is TGTGCCAGCAGTTACTCCAGTGTATCGTATGCGGAGACCCAGTACTTC.

In its sample, this clonotype was seen many times. The J gene is TRBJ1-2, the V gene TRBV12-3 or TRBV12-4; D is possibly TRBD1 (5 bases). Deletions cut 3 bases from V and 4 bases from J, with 12 bases between. This CDR3 spans 14 amino acids. The CDR3 sequence: CASSFGGFGYGYTF. As DNA, the CDR3 is TGTGCCAGCAGTTTTGGGGGTTTTGGCTATGGCTACACCTTC.

The CDR3 protein is CASSLAMSSGNTIYF. In nucleotides, the CDR3 is TGTGCCAGCAGCTTAGCCATGAGCTCTGGAAACACCATATATTTT. V and J are TRBV7-6 and TRBJ1-3, with unresolved D. In germline, CDR1 is SGHVS, CDR2 FNYEAQ. CDR3 length: 15 amino acids. V lost 0 bases to trimming and J lost 0 bases, with 6 bases between them.

This chain connects TRBV12-3 or TRBV12-4 to TRBJ2-7, with TRBD1 identical over 10 bases. V was clipped by 10 bases and J by 2 bases; unmatched bases: 14. This CDR3 contains 16 residues. This chain's CDR3 is CATLLFGTGAPYEQYF. The CDR3 region has the DNA TGTGCCACCCTACTATTCGGGACAGGGGCCCCCTACGAGCAGTACTTC.

The CDR3 here is CASSLTGLAGGLRADTQYF. In DNA, the CDR3 is TGCGCCAGCAGCTTGACGGGACTAGCGGGAGGGCTTCGGGCAGATACGCAGTATTTT. V usage is TRBV5-1 and J usage is TRBJ2-3; TRBD2 agrees at 16 bases. This CDR3 region has 19 residues. The V gene end was trimmed by 1 base and the J gene end by 4 bases; junction bases not matched to a gene: 9. Germline CDR1 and CDR2: SGHRS and YFSETQ.

J is TRBJ1-1 and V is TRBV6-5; D is perhaps TRBD1 (5 bases). The length of the CDR3 is 14 residues. Trimming shortened V by 5 bases and J by 1 base, and 11 bases separated the two germline ends. Per the germline V gene, CDR1 is MNHEY and CDR2 is SVGAGI. This CDR3 is CASSHLGANTEAFF. The DNA for the CDR3 is TGTGCCAGCAGTCACCTCGGGGCGAACACTGAAGCTTTCTTT.

Details on this clonotype: Since no conserved phenylalanine or tryptophan closes the CDR3, a read error is the likely cause. V is TRBV23-1 and J is TRBJ2-7; a possible D gene is TRBD1 (5 bases). TRBV23-1 carries the ORF label, with uncertain function. V lost 0 bases, J lost 0 bases, and 9 bases lay in between. This CDR3 region has 15 residues. CDR3 sequence reads: CASSQSVRVSYEQYL. CDR3 sequence (DNA): TGCGCCAGCAGTCAATCGGTCAGGGTCTCCTACGAGCAGTACCTC.

The chain is built from TRBV15 and TRBJ2-7; D ambiguous. CDR1 LNHNV and CDR2 YYDKDF come from the germline V gene (reference sequence). V lost 3 bases to trimming and J lost 3 bases, with 9 bases between them. The CDR3 sequence is 13 residues long. For the CDR3, the DNA is TGTGCCACCAGCAGGGGAACAGACTACGAGCAGTACTTC. Its protein is CATSRGTDYEQYF.

The chain joins TRBV5-1 to TRBJ1-4, with TRBD1 as a possible D gene (6 bases). The V gene lost 6 bases and the J gene lost 6 bases, with 21 bases spanning the gap. The length of the CDR3 is 16 residues. Germline V gene lookup returns CDR1 SGHRS and CDR2 YFSETQ. CDR3: CASKTYFSGDDEKLFF. In DNA form, the CDR3 reads TGCGCCAGCAAGACTTACTTCTCAGGGGATGATGAAAAACTGTTTTTT.

This clonotype was picked up a small number of times. The chain uses TRBV20-1 and TRBJ2-1, with 8 bases that match TRBD2. V shed 1 base and J 7 bases; nucleotides not matched to a gene: 6. Looked up from germline, CDR1 is DFQATT and CDR2 is SNEGSKA (reference sequence). The CDR3 extends over 14 amino acids. DNA of the CDR3: TGCAGTGCTAGAGGAGCGGGGGTAGGGAATGAGCAGTTCTTC. Its protein is CSARGAGVGNEQFF.

The V and J genes are TRBV20-1 and TRBJ2-7; the D is unclear. The ends were cut back, 5 bases at V and 5 bases at J, with 13 bases in the middle. The CDR3 spans 12 residues. Germline V gene data show CDR1 as DFQATT and CDR2 as SNEGSKA (reference sequence). In DNA, the CDR3 is TGCAGTGCTGGGAATTCTGCCCACGAGCAGTACTTC. Residues: CSAGNSAHEQYF.

This clonotype was counted ten times or more. CDR3 in DNA: TGTGCCAGCAGGCCGCCGTTGCGCATGAACACTGAAGCTTTCTTT. It codes for CASRPPLRMNTEAFF. V and J are TRBV12-3 or TRBV12-4 and TRBJ1-1; D gene ambiguous. Trimming removed 6 bases at V and 0 bases at J, with 14 bases between. CDR3 length: 15 residues.

The genes are TRBV5-8 and TRBJ2-5; 9 nucleotides align to TRBD2. This CDR3 is 15 amino acids long. The J segment lost 2 bases and the V segment lost 5 bases, leaving 7 bases of the junction unmatched. Per the germline V gene, CDR1 is SGHTS and CDR2 is YDEGEE. CDR3 DNA: TGTGCCAGCAGTTCCGGGACTAGCAATCAAGAGACCCAGTACTTC. Protein sequence: CASSSGTSNQETQYF.

V usage is TRBV5-2 and J usage is TRBJ1-3. TRBV5-2 is reported as a pseudogene. The CDR3 covers 13 residues. The CDR3 DNA sequence: TGTGCCAGCAACGCCGAGAACGGAAACACCATATATTTT. As protein: CASNAENGNTIYF.

This clonotype was seen a few times. J is TRBJ2-7 and V is TRBV10-3; D call uncertain. Germline V gene data show CDR1 as ENHRY and CDR2 as SYGVKD. Trimming shortened V by 0 bases and J by 1 base, and 4 bases separated the two germline ends. The CDR3 consists of 13 residues. CDR3 nucleotide sequence: TGTGCCATCAGTGAGTCTGCTTCCTACGAGCAGTACTTC. Protein product: CAISESASYEQYF.

The chain recombines TRBV6-2 or TRBV6-3 with TRBJ2-7; D possibly corresponds to TRBD2 (5 bases). The CDR3 extends over 15 amino acids. Trimming cost V 7 bases and J 2 bases, with 18 bases left between them. Germline lookup yields CDR1 MNHEY and CDR2 SVGEGT. DNA for the CDR3: TGTGCCAGCACCGGGATGAACCAACCTACCTACGAGCAGTACTTC. This gives the protein CASTGMNQPTYEQYF.

Only a few counts were recorded for this clonotype. The chain has TRBV18 and TRBJ2-5; D is unresolved. This CDR3 spans 14 amino acids. Trimming stripped 3 bases from V and 5 bases from J, with 13 bases between. Per germline, CDR1 KGHSH and CDR2 LQKENI. The CDR3 DNA follows: TGTGCCAGCTCACCGTTTTGGGTATCCGAGACCCAGTACTTC. Encoded protein: CASSPFWVSETQYF.

The chain carries TRBV15 and TRBJ1-2; D might be TRBD1 (5 bases). The CDR3 contains 15 residues. Trimming cost V 3 bases and J 5 bases, with 16 bases left between them. Germline V gene lookup returns CDR1 LNHNV and CDR2 YYDKDF (reference sequence). The CDR3 nucleotides read TGTGCCACCAGCAGTTTAAGGGGATCTGGGTATGGCTACACCTTC. Protein: CATSSLRGSGYGYTF.

The genes are TRBV20-1 and TRBJ2-2; maybe TRBD2 (6 bases). V was pared by 0 bases and J by 4 bases, with 15 bases between. CDR3 size: 16 residues. In germline, CDR1 is DFQATT, CDR2 SNEGSKA (reference sequence). The CDR3 loop reads CSAREARRGGTGELFF. The CDR3 coding sequence is TGCAGTGCTAGAGAAGCGAGGCGGGGCGGCACCGGGGAGCTGTTTTTT.

A remark on this clonotype: No conserved phenylalanine or tryptophan is present at the end of the CDR3, so a read error is the likely explanation. This chain uses TRBV5-1 with TRBJ1-2; the D is unclear. The V gene lost 2 bases and the J gene lost 4 bases, with 9 bases spanning the gap. The CDR3 is 13 amino acids. CDR1 and CDR2 (germline): SGHRS, YFSETQ. This CDR3 is CASSLQRVYGYTL. The CDR3 DNA follows: TGCGCCAGCAGCTTACAGAGGGTCTATGGCTACACCCTC.